This T cell receptor beta chain originates from a study of CXCR3-negative and CXCR3-positive naive CD8 T cells. Findings and caveats of the study: TRB CDR3 properties indicated TCR strength, while surface CD5 was similar across naive subsets.

Note on this clonotype: The antigen is unknown.

The CDR3 length is 15 residues. Per the germline V gene, CDR1 is SGHVS and CDR2 is FNYEAQ. Via 5' RACE with UMI labels, TRB cDNA libraries were prepared. TCRdb reprocessed the 5' RACE reads and reports one entry per CDR3 protein, with no DNA. The listing contains 45,000 to 65,000 distinct CDR3 sequences. The J gene is TRBJ2-7, the V gene TRBV7-6; checking the TCRdb D call of TRBD2 is not possible without DNA. Sequencing was performed on memory CD8+ T cells from blood. This TCR derives from a human donor in good health. Some clones in this sample may be carry-over from other donors' samples. The chain's CDR3 is CASSSGLDPIYEQYF. The variable domain in full, with the rest retrieved from reference TRBV7-6 and TRBJ2-7, is GAGVSQSPRYKVTKRGQDVALRCDPISGHVSLYWYRQALGQGPEFLTYFNYEAQQDKSGLPNDRFSAERPEGSISTLTIQRTEQRDSAMYRCASSSGLDPIYEQYFGPGTRLTVT.